This T cell receptor (beta chain) was sequenced during a study of PD-1 blockade in classical Hodgkin lymphoma. Findings of the study overall: Factors driving the repertoire differences, possibly disease activity or prior therapy, remain undefined.

The sample holds a few counts of this clone. Antigen unknown. Data came from immunoSEQ multiplex PCR; TCRdb stores just in-frame clones and leaves some out. The repertoire holds under 30,000 clones, with 70% to 85% as singletons. Each of the patients experienced relapse following autologous stem cell transplantation, and their brentuximab vedotin exposure differed. This receptor was obtained from a human donor with classical Hodgkin lymphoma. Source: peripheral blood mononuclear cells (PBMCs), taken before the second cycle of nivolumab.

As DNA, the CDR3 is TGTGCCAGCAGCCATCGGACTAGCGGGGCCTACACCGGGGAGCTGTTTTTT. This sequence encodes CASSHRTSGAYTGELFF. The V and J genes are TRBV7-2 and TRBJ2-2, with TRBD2 matching 12 bases. This CDR3 comprises 17 residues. Trimming cost V 5 bases and J 3 bases; bases outside gene matches: 7. Germline V gene sequence: CDR1 SGHTA, CDR2 FQGNSA.